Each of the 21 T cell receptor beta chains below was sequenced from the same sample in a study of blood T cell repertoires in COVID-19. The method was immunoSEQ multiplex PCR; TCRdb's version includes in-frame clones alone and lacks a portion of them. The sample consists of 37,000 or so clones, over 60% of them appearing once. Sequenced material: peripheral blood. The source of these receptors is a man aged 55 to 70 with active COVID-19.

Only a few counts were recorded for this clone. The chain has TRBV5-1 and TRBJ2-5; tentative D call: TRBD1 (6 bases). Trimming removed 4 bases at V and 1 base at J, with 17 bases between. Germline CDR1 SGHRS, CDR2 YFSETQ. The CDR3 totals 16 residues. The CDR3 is CASSPSLRGSQETQYF. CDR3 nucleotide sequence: TGCGCCAGCAGCCCATCCCTCAGGGGTTCCCAAGAGACCCAGTACTTC. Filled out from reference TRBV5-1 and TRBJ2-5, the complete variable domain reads KAGVTQTPRYLIKTRGQQVTLSCSPISGHRSVSWYQQTPGQGLQFLFEYFSETQRNKGNFPGRFSGRQFSNSRSEMNVSTLELGDSALYLCASSPSLRGSQETQYFGPGTRLLVL.

The CDR3 here is CASSLITSGFKGRYEQYF. CDR3 bases: TGTGCCAGCAGTTTAATAACTAGCGGGTTTAAGGGTCGCTACGAGCAGTACTTC. J is TRBJ2-7 and V is TRBV28; 9 bases are shared with TRBD2. Trimming at V came to 2 bases and at J to 3 bases, leaving 14 bases not matched to a gene. Germline CDR1 reads MDHEN; CDR2 reads SYDVKM. The CDR3 consists of 18 residues.

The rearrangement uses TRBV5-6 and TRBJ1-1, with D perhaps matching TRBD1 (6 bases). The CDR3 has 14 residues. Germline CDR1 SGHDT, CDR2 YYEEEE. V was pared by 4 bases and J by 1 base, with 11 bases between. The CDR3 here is CASSLDRWNTEAFF. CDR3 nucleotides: TGTGCCAGCAGCCTGGACAGATGGAACACTGAAGCTTTCTTT.

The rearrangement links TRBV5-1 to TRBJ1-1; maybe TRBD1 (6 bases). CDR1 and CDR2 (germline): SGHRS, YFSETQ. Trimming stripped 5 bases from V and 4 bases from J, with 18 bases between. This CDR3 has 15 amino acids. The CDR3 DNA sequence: TGCGCCAGCAGTCAGACACAGGGTATGGGCACTGAAGCTTTCTTT. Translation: CASSQTQGMGTEAFF.

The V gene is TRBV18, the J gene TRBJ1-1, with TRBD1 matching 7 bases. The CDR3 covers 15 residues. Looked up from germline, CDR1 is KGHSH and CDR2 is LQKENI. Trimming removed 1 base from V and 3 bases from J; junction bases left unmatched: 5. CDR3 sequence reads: CASSPQGGSDTEAFF. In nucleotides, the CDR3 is TGTGCCAGCTCACCACAAGGGGGCTCTGACACTGAAGCTTTCTTT.

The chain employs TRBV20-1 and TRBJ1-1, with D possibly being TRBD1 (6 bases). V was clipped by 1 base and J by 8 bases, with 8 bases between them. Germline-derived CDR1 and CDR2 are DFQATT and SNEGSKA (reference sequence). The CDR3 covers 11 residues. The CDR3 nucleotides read TGCAGTGCTAGAGGAGACAGGGAAGCTTTCTTT. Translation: CSARGDREAFF.

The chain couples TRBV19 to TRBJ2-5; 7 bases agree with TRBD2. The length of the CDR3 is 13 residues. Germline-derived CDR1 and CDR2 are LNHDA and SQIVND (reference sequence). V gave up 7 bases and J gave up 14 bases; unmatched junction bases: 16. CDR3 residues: CASTPGGRPNYYF. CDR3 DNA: TGTGCCAGTACCCCGGGGGGACGGCCGAACTACTACTTC.

The CDR3 here is CASTHKGGEAFF. The CDR3, as DNA: TGTGCCAGCACCCACAAGGGAGGTGAAGCTTTCTTT. The V call is TRBV6-5, the J call TRBJ1-1; D remains unclear. CDR1 is MNHEY, CDR2 SVGAGI, per germline. Trimming cost V 7 bases and J 7 bases, with 13 bases left between them. The CDR3 has 12 residues.

The CDR3: CASSQDRDRVEPQHF. The CDR3 bases are TGCGCCAGCAGCCAGGACCGGGACAGGGTGGAGCCCCAGCATTTT. This chain connects TRBV4-3 to TRBJ1-5, with TRBD1 matching 9 bases. The CDR3 sequence is 15 residues long. V trimming: 3 bases; J trimming: 8 bases; junction bases outside the gene matches: 8. Germline V lookup: CDR1 LGHNA, CDR2 YSLEER.

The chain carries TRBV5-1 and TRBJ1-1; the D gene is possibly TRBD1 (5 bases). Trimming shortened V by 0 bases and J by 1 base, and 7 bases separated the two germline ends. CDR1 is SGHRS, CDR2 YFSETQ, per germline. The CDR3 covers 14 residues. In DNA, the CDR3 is TGCGCCAGCAGCTTGGCCGGGGGGAACACTGAAGCTTTCTTT. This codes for CASSLAGGNTEAFF.

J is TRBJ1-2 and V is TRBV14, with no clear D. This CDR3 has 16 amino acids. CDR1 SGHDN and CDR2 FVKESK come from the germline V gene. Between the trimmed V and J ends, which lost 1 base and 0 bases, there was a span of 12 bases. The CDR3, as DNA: TGTGCCAGCAGCCAAGTGCGGGAAGAAGCTAACTATGGCTACACCTTC. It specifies CASSQVREEANYGYTF.

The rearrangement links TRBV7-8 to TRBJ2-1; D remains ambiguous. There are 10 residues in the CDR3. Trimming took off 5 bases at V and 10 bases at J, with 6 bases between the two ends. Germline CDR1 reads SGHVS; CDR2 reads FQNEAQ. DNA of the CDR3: TGTGCCAGCAGCGCTAACGAGCAGTTCTTC. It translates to CASSANEQFF.

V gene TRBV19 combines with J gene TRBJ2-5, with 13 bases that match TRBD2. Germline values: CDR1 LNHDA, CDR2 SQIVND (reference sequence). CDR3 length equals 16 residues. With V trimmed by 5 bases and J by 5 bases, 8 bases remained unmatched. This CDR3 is CASSPPGLAGRETQYF. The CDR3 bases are TGTGCCAGTAGTCCCCCGGGACTAGCGGGGAGGGAGACCCAGTACTTC.

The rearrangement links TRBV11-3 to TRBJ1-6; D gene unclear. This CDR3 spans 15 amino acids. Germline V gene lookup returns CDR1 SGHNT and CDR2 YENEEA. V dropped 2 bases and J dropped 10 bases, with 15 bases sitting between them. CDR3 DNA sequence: TGTGCCAGCAGCTTAAACGCACTAAACAAATCACCCCTCCACTTT. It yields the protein CASSLNALNKSPLHF.

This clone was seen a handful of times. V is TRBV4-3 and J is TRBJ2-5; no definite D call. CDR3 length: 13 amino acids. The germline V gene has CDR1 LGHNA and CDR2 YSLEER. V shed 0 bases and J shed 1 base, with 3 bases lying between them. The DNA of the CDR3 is TGCGCCAGCAGCCAAGAACTCCAAGAGACCCAGTACTTC. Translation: CASSQELQETQYF.

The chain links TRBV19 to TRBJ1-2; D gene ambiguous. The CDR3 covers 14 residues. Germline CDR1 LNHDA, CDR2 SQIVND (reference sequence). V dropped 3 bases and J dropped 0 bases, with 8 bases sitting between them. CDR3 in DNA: TGTGCCAGTAGTATCACGGGTGCTAACTATGGCTACACCTTC. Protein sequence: CASSITGANYGYTF.

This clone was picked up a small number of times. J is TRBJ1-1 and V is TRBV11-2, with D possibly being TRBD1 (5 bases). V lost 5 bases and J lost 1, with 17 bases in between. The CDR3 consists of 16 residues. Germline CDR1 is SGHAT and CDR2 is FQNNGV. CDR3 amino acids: CASSLGGLLKNTEAFF. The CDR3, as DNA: TGTGCCAGCAGCCTCGGGGGTTTATTAAAGAACACTGAAGCTTTCTTT.

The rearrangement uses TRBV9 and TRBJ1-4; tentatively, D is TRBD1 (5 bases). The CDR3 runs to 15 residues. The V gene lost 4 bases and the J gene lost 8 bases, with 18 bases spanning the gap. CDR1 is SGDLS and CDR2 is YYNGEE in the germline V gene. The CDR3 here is CASSFSPQGGEKLFF. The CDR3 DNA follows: TGTGCCAGCAGCTTCTCCCCCCAGGGAGGGGAAAAACTGTTTTTT.

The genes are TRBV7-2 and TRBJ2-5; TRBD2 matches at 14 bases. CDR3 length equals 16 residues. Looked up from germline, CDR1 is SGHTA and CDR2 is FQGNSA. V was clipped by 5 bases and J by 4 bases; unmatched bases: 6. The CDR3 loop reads CASSRSTSGGGETQYF. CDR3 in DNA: TGTGCCAGCAGCAGGTCGACTAGCGGGGGGGGAGAGACCCAGTACTTC.

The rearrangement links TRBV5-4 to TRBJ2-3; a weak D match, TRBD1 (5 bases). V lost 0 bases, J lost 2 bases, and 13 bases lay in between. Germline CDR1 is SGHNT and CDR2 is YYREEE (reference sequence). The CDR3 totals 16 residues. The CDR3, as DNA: TGTGCCAGCAGCTTGGGGACGACAGTTTCCACAGATACGCAGTATTTT. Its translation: CASSLGTTVSTDTQYF.

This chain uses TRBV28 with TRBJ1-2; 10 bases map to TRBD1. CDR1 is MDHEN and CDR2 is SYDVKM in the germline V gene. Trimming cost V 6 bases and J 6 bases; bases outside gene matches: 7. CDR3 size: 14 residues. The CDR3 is CASSGRGTGDGYTF. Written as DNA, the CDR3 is TGTGCCAGCAGCGGTAGGGGGACAGGGGATGGCTACACCTTC.